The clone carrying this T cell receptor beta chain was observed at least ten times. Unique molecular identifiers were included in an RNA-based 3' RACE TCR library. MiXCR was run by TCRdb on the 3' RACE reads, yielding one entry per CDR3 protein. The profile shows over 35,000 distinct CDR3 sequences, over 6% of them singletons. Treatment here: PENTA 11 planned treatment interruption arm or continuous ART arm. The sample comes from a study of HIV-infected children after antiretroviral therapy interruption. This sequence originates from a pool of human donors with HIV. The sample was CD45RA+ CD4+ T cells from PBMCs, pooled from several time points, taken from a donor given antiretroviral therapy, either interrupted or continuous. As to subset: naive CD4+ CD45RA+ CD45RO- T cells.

The CDR3, as DNA: TGTGCCAGCAGCTTAGAAGCAGGGGTTCAGCCCCAGCATTTT. Protein product: CASSLEAGVQPQHF. The V call is TRBV7-2, the J call TRBJ1-5, with D possibly TRBD1 on 6 matching bases. V was pared by 1 base and J by 6 bases, with 10 bases between. The CDR3 runs 14 residues. Germline values: CDR1 SGHTA, CDR2 FQGNSA.